Detailed here is one T cell receptor beta chain. There are a few counts of this clonotype. Its antigen remains unidentified. No qualities accompany the bases; no much larger clone lies one base away. Library construction relied on RT-PCR. Sequencing was carried out with an Illumina HiSeq 2500. Starting from the raw public reads, TCRdb applied fastp trimming at Q25, assembled clones with MiXCR and retained in-frame beta chains. When rows share a CDR3 protein, they turn into one entry using the most common DNA and genes. The sample includes under 950,000 distinct CDR3 sequences, with less than 25% observed a single time. The leading ten clones occupy around 9.6% of the sample. The CDR3 starts with the cysteine, ends with the phenylalanine, and has 13 residues. Left in the record is the CDR3 DNA by itself, 39 bases read in frame from the first base. V is pared back by 1 base and J by 3 bases, with 7 bases lying between the germline termini. The germline V gene (reference sequence) yields SEHNR for CDR1 and FQNEAQ for CDR2.

This entry is derived from a study of response to subunit inactivated influenza vaccine listed by TCRdb under 2018. Some background on the complete study: The study used deep quantitative T cell receptor repertoire profiling to track responses to a trivalent subunit inactivated influenza vaccine. What the authors observed across the whole study: The authors suggested that each seasonal influenza vaccination may recruit only a limited number of new T cells.

This TCR derives from a man over 45 who received an inactivated influenza vaccine. Donor details come from another sample of the same person, matched by shared clones. Specimen: PBMCs from blood, collected more than 4 days after vaccination. The rearranged chain carries TRBV7-9 and TRBJ2-7; the D gene cannot be resolved reliably. The encoded CDR3 is CASSLDSHYEQYF. The DNA reads as follows: TGTGCCAGCAGCTTAGACAGCCACTACGAGCAGTACTTC.